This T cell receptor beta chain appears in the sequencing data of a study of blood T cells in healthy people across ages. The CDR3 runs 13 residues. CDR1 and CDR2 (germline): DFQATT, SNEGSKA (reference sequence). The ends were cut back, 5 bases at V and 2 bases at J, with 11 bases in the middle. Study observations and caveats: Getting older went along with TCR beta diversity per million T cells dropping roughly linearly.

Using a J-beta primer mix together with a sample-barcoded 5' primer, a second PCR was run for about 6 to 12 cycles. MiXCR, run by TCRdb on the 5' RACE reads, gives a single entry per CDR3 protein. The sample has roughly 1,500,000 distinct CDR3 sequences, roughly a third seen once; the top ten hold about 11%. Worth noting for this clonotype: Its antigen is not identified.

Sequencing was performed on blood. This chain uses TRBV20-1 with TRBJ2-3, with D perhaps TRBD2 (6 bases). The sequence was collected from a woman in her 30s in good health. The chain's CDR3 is CSAGGSATDTQYF. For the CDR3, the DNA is TGCAGTGCTGGGGGGAGTGCCACAGATACGCAGTATTTT.